The source of this T cell receptor (beta chain) is a study of T-cell reconstitution after alpha-beta-depleted transplantation in children. General study points: T-cell numbers and diversity, one year after transplant, stemmed largely from T cells that were newly produced. Reportedly, alpha-beta T cells present about two months post-transplant originated from several hundred expanded clones of graft origin.

Germline V lookup: CDR1 WSHSY, CDR2 SAAADI. V was clipped by 8 bases and J by 7 bases, with 17 bases between them. This CDR3 spans 13 amino acids. Preparing the TCRbeta library involved the use of unique molecular identifiers. TCRdb reanalysed the PCR reads using MiXCR and keeps one entry per CDR3 protein. The sample includes 490,000 or so distinct CDR3 sequences, roughly 10% of them seen just once. This clonotype came up a few times. Its specificity is not known. V gene TRBV10-2 combines with J gene TRBJ1-2, with TRBD1 as a possible D gene (6 bases). The sample was PBMCs, taken before TCRalphabeta/CD19-depleted stem cell transplant. This TCR derives from a child younger than 10 with inherited bone marrow failure, due to receive a stem cell transplant. The DNA for the CDR3 is TGCGCCAGCCTTCCTGAACAGGGCGTTGGCTACACCTTC. Amino acids: CASLPEQGVGYTF.